This TCR beta chain was captured in a study of post-analysis software for immune sequencing data (dated by TCRdb to 2013 to 2016). A note on the overall study: Relapsing-remitting, secondary progressive and progressive-relapsing multiple sclerosis were recorded as disease courses, and subtype annotation was lacking for some patients. The patient repertoires were compared against approximately ten previously published healthy control repertoires obtained from donors aged roughly 6 to 26 years. A subset of samples was prepared in parallel using single-end sample barcoding, then pooled and co-amplified after Illumina adapter ligation. The study at large found these results: Multiple sclerosis patients had significantly lower normalized Chao1 diversity than controls, a result that suggests substantial peripheral T-cell clonal expansion. Strong co-clustering of samples prepared in the same batch was shown by direct clustering with F measure, prompting a batch-effect correction. Several TRBV segments, including TRBV5-6, TRBV5-1 and TRBV20-1, were significantly more frequent in patients than controls. The control group was slightly older than the multiple sclerosis patient group.

Library creation used PCR. These reads were obtained on an Illumina HiSeq 2500. To reduce PCR and sequencing biases, unique molecular identifiers were built into the TCR beta cDNA libraries. Per 1 to 10 million input T cells, 500,000 or so cDNA molecules were obtained, such that each molecule approximated one T cell. The same protocol used for the earlier healthy control dataset was applied to prepare and sequence the patient libraries. Samples belonging to the same batch were prepared together, multiplexed and sequenced on a shared HiSeq lane. The paper's data handling went like this. MIGEC was used to process the raw barcoded reads, and molecular identifier groups with only a single read were discarded before consensus assembly and CDR3 extraction. VDJtools was used for post-analysis of the clonotype tables, with diversity normalized by down-sampling every dataset to the smallest sample size. In repertoire overlap clustering, CDR3 amino acid sequences, but not nucleotide sequences, were matched to correct batch-related cross-sample contamination. TCRdb itself trimmed the public reads at Q25 with fastp, ran MiXCR and retained productive beta chains. Records with the same CDR3 protein are collapsed into one entry carrying the most frequent genes and DNA. TCRdb, rather than the study authors, made the V and J calls. Present in this sample are about 200,000 distinct CDR3 sequences, around 29% of which were seen just once. The ten largest clones capture around 3.2% of the sample.

TCR beta repertoires were profiled from peripheral blood of about a dozen young patients with multiple sclerosis to demonstrate the VDJtools post-analysis software. The multiple sclerosis patients were children and adolescents ranging in age from roughly 6 to 15 years. Based on the germline V gene (reference sequence), the CDR1 and CDR2 sequences are DFQATT and SNEGSKA. Counted from cysteine to phenylalanine, this CDR3 has 14 amino acids. Only the CDR3 DNA stays, 42 bases, in frame from base 1. Of note for this clonotype: Its antigen is still unknown. The germline gene is not matched at one end of the junction; a read error may be the cause.

The chain is encoded by TRBV20-1 joined to TRBJ1-1, with a tentative D gene TRBD1 over 5 matching bases. Specimen: blood. The sequence was obtained from a girl younger than 18 with multiple sclerosis. The nucleotide sequence is given as TGCAGTGCTAGAGGGGGGACCTACAGCACTGAAGCTTGCTTT. It is translated as CSARGGTYSTEACF.